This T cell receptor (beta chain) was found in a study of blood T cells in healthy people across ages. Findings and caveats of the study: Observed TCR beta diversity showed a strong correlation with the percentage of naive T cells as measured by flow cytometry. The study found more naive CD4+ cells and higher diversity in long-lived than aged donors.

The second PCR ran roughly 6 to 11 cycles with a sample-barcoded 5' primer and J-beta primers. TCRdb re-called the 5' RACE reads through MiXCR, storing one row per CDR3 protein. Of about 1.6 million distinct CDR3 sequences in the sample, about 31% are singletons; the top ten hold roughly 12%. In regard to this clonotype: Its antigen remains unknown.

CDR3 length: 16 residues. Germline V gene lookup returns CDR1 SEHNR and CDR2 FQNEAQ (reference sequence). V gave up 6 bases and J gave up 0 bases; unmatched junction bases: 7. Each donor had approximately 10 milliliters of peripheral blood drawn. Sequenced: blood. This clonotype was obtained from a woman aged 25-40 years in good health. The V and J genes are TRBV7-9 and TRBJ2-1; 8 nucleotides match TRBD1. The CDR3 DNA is TGTGCCAGCAGGGGGGGACAGGACAGCTCCTACAATGAGCAGTTCTTC. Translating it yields CASRGGQDSSYNEQFF.